A selection of T cell receptor beta chains follows, all from one sample in a study of blood T cell repertoires in COVID-19. The method was immunoSEQ multiplex PCR; TCRdb's version includes in-frame clones alone and lacks a portion of them. The data show 90,000 to 120,000 clones, about 86% seen once. The specimen was peripheral blood. The source of these receptors is a woman older than 75 with active or convalescent COVID-19. CDR3s include the opening cysteine and the closing phenylalanine or tryptophan. A D gene is named only where the DNA matches it firmly. Only some rows state a clone size, as once, few, many or a class for expanded clones.

>few|.|TRBV11-2|TRBJ2-1
CASSLGGEAMYNEQFF
TGTGCCAGCAGCTTAGGCGGGGAGGCTATGTACAATGAGCAGTTCTTC
>.|.|TRBV6-5|TRBJ2-3
CASRRVSTDTQYF
TGTGCCAGCAGGAGGGTAAGCACAGATACGCAGTATTTT
>.|TRBD2|TRBV7-2|TRBJ2-7
CASSLMASGSPSTYEQYF
TGTGCCAGCAGCTTAATGGCTAGCGGGAGCCCATCTACCTACGAGCAGTACTTC
>.|.|TRBV19|TRBJ1-1
CASSIGRNTEAFF
TGTGCCAGTAGTATAGGTCGGAACACTGAAGCTTTCTTT
>few|.|TRBV6-5|TRBJ1-1
CASSFMTRGDTEAFF
TGTGCCAGCAGTTTCATGACTCGCGGGGACACTGAAGCTTTCTTT
>.|.|TRBV28|TRBJ2-5
CASSPVGGGETQYF
TGTGCCAGCAGCCCAGTCGGGGGAGGAGAGACCCAGTACTTC
>.|TRBD1|TRBV2|TRBJ1-1
CASRGQGGGTEAFF
TGTGCCAGCAGGGGACAGGGGGGCGGCACTGAAGCTTTCTTT
>.|.|TRBV18|TRBJ1-1
CASSRTGGTEAFF
TGTGCCAGCTCACGAACGGGGGGGACTGAAGCTTTCTTT
>few|.|TRBV19|TRBJ2-3
CASSTPPGLNTDTQYF
TGTGCCAGTAGTACCCCCCCAGGACTAAACACAGATACGCAGTATTTT
>.|.|TRBV7-3|TRBJ1-1
CASSFGENTEAFF
TGTGCCAGCAGCTTCGGGGAGAACACTGAAGCTTTCTTT
>.|.|TRBV7-9|TRBJ1-2
CASSLEGDHSNYGYTF
TGTGCCAGCAGCTTAGAGGGGGACCACTCTAACTATGGCTACACCTTC
>once|.|TRBV2|TRBJ1-1
CASSRDSNTEAFF
TGTGCCAGCAGTCGGGACTCGAACACTGAAGCTTTCTTT
>.|.|TRBV5-1|TRBJ2-2
CASSLLEFSGLNTGELFF
TGCGCCAGCAGCCTCCTTGAGTTTAGCGGACTGAACACCGGGGAGCTGTTTTTT
>.|.|TRBV5-1|TRBJ1-6
CASRPAGIKDSPLHF
TGCGCCAGCAGGCCCGCGGGGATCAAGGATTCACCCCTCCACTTT
>once|TRBD1|TRBV4-3|TRBJ2-5
CASSQEGTGGETQYF
TGCGCCAGCAGCCAAGAGGGGACAGGGGGGGAGACCCAGTACTTC
>.|.|TRBV6-2/TRBV6-3|TRBJ2-3
CASSYSNEEDTQYF
TGTGCCAGCAGTTACTCGAACGAGGAGGATACGCAGTATTTT
>.|.|TRBV7-9|TRBJ1-1
CASRATGEGAEAFF
TGTGCCAGCAGAGCGACAGGCGAGGGGGCTGAAGCTTTCTTT